This T cell receptor (beta chain) was captured by sequencing in a study of STAT3 mutations in large granular lymphocyte leukemia. General study points: No sample exists from the first appearance of each clone. Treatment regimens differed across patients between samplings. In T-cell large granular lymphocyte leukemia, about half of patients showed multiple immunodominant subclonotypes. Suggested: STAT3 mutation was not the ancestral event for these clonal expansions.

Germline trimming cut 4 bases from V and 1 base from J; bases unmatched to any gene: 9. Germline-derived CDR1 and CDR2 are SGHRS and YFSETQ. This CDR3 region has 16 residues. Profiled with immunoSEQ multiplex PCR; TCRdb holds only in-frame clones, not every one. The sample records under 20,000 clones, 80% to 95% being singletons. On this clone itself: What it recognizes is unknown.

The receptor's source is a man aged 55 to 70 with T-cell large granular lymphocyte leukemia. Some clones in this sample may be carry-over from other donors' samples. The material sequenced was peripheral blood mononuclear cells. The chain links TRBV5-1 to TRBJ1-1; 8 bases are shared with TRBD1. The CDR3 spells CASSLNLGQGNTEAFF. For the CDR3, the DNA is TGCGCCAGCAGCCTGAACCTCGGACAGGGGAACACTGAAGCTTTCTTT.